The 25 T cell receptor beta chains below all came from one sample that was sequenced in a study of human T cells and chemical hapten exposure listed by TCRdb under 2021. Libraries were made using RACE. Sequencing relied on a NextSeq 500. TCRdb took the public reads, trimmed them with fastp at Q25, ran MiXCR for clone calling and kept in-frame beta chains. Rows with a matching CDR3 protein are joined into one entry that keeps the most common DNA and genes. Here the sample has tens of thousands of distinct CDR3 sequences; about 11% occur a single time. The biggest ten clones account for about 5.9% of the sample. What the time point label conveys for this sample: pre-sensitization, week 0. The treatment or condition tag for this specimen amounts to: therapeutic diphenylcyclopropenone sensitization with weekly scalp DPC. This material consisted of whole blood, taken in connection with sensitization to the hapten diphenylcyclopropenone (DPC). The receptors come from a man aged 25 to 40 with alopecia areata. Some clones in this sample may be carry-over from other donors' samples.

CDR3 DNA sequence: TGCGCCAGCAGCTTGAGACAGGTGAATTCCTACGAGCAGTACTTC. Its translation: CASSLRQVNSYEQYF. The chain combines TRBV5-1 with TRBJ2-7, with D possibly TRBD1 on 6 matching bases. This CDR3 has 15 residues. Germline CDR1 reads SGHRS; CDR2 reads YFSETQ. Trimming cost V 1 base and J 1 base, with 12 bases left between them.

This clonotype came up a few times. This chain joins TRBV5-6 and TRBJ2-3; D remains unclear. The CDR3 runs 12 residues. Trimming cost V 1 base and J 6 bases, with 6 bases left between them. The germline CDR1 and CDR2 sequences are SGHDT and YYEEEE. CDR3 bases: TGTGCCAGCAGCTTGTCGTGGGATACGCAGTATTTT. Translated, it gives CASSLSWDTQYF.

A few counts support this clonotype. This rearrangement joins TRBV12-5 to TRBJ1-1; no clear D gene. The CDR3 has 13 residues. The germline V and J ends were trimmed by 2 bases and 1 base, with 5 bases remaining between them. From germline, CDR1 is LGHNT and CDR2 FRNRAP. The CDR3 DNA sequence: TGTGCTAGTGGTTTGAAGGCGAACACTGAAGCTTTCTTT. It codes for CASGLKANTEAFF.

V usage is TRBV5-1 and J usage is TRBJ2-1; 9 bases fit TRBD1. The germline V gene has CDR1 SGHRS and CDR2 YFSETQ. This CDR3 has 15 amino acids. V gave up 4 bases and J gave up 3 bases; unmatched junction bases: 5. The CDR3 nucleotides read TGCGCCAGCAGCCGAGGGACAGGGATCTACAATGAGCAGTTCTTC. As protein: CASSRGTGIYNEQFF.

The sample holds many counts of this clonotype. The chain uses TRBV4-3 and TRBJ2-4; no firm D call. Germline values: CDR1 LGHNA, CDR2 YSLEER. V was clipped by 0 bases and J by 9 bases, with 15 bases between them. This CDR3 is built from 15 residues. The CDR3 region is CASSQEPALTGIQYF. DNA for the CDR3: TGCGCCAGCAGCCAAGAACCGGCCCTAACTGGCATTCAGTACTTC.

This clonotype was detected once. The V gene is TRBV10-3, the J gene TRBJ1-2; D is perhaps TRBD1 (6 bases). In germline, CDR1 is ENHRY, CDR2 SYGVKD. This CDR3 is built from 12 residues. V shed 11 bases and J shed 5 bases, with 15 bases lying between them. CDR3 nucleotides: TGTGCCGCCGATACAGGGAGTTATGGCTACACCTTC. It translates to CAADTGSYGYTF.

This clonotype was observed many times. This rearrangement joins TRBV10-3 to TRBJ1-2, with D possibly being TRBD1 (6 bases). V was shortened by 5 bases and J by 0 bases, with 16 bases between the two germline ends. The CDR3 totals 16 residues. In germline, CDR1 is ENHRY, CDR2 SYGVKD. CDR3 in amino acids: CAISLDSTIPNYGYTF. The CDR3 bases are TGTGCCATCAGTTTGGACAGCACCATTCCTAACTATGGCTACACCTTC.

This clonotype was counted at least ten times. The CDR3 reads CASRSPGSSYNEQFF. The CDR3 DNA reads as TGTGCCAGCCGTAGTCCGGGGAGCTCCTACAATGAGCAGTTCTTC. The rearrangement joins TRBV7-2 to TRBJ2-1; maybe TRBD2 (5 bases). The CDR3 length is 15 residues. Germline V CDR1 and CDR2: SGHTA, FQGNSA. Trimming removed 8 bases from V and 0 bases from J, with 14 bases in between.

The chain uses TRBV5-1 and TRBJ1-4, with D tentatively TRBD1 (5 bases). Trimming removed 4 bases at V and 8 bases at J, with 12 bases between. The CDR3 is 13 amino acids. CDR1 and CDR2 (germline): SGHRS, YFSETQ. CDR3 sequence reads: CASSPVQGEKLFF. DNA of the CDR3: TGCGCCAGCAGCCCAGTCCAGGGAGAAAAACTGTTTTTT.

This clonotype appeared a few times. The V call is TRBV14, the J call TRBJ1-6; D is possibly TRBD1 (5 bases). The V end lost 0 bases, the J end lost 7 bases, and 13 bases lay between the germline ends. This CDR3 comprises 16 residues. Germline CDR1 reads SGHDN; CDR2 reads FVKESK. As DNA, the CDR3 is TGTGCCAGCAGCCAAGATATGGGCAGGGTGAATTCACCCCTCCACTTT. This encodes CASSQDMGRVNSPLHF.

This clonotype was detected many times. J is TRBJ1-1 and V is TRBV7-2; D gene unclear. The CDR3 runs to 16 residues. The germline V gene has CDR1 SGHTA and CDR2 FQGNSA. The V end was cut by 4 bases, the J end by 1 base, with 16 bases between. The CDR3 spells CASSSPTNTWNTEAFF. The DNA of the CDR3 is TGTGCCAGCAGCTCCCCCACGAACACATGGAACACTGAAGCTTTCTTT. Supplemented by reference TRBV7-2 and TRBJ1-1, the full variable domain reads GAGVSQSPSNKVTEKGKDVELRCDPISGHTALYWYRQSLGQGLEFLIYFQGNSAPDKSGLPSDRFSAERTGGSVSTLTIQRTQQEDSAVYLCASSSPTNTWNTEAFFGQGTRLTVV.

This clonotype was detected only a few times. The J gene is TRBJ2-3, the V gene TRBV11-2; 7 nucleotides agree with TRBD2. This CDR3 has 16 residues. Per germline, CDR1 SGHAT and CDR2 FQNNGV. With 4 bases clipped from V and 2 bases from J, the junction kept 9 bases outside the gene matches. The chain's CDR3 is CASSSPRGVPTDTQYF. The CDR3 nucleotides read TGTGCCAGCAGCTCCCCCCGGGGGGTCCCCACAGATACGCAGTATTTT.

This sequence joins TRBV4-3 and TRBJ1-1; a possible D gene is TRBD1 (5 bases). The CDR3 totals 12 residues. V lost 2 bases to trimming and J lost 6 bases, with 7 bases between them. Germline lookup yields CDR1 LGHNA and CDR2 YSLEER. Here the CDR3 reads CASSQQGAEAFF. DNA for the CDR3: TGCGCCAGCAGCCAACAGGGAGCTGAAGCTTTCTTT.

This clonotype was seen a handful of times. The V gene is TRBV4-3, the J gene TRBJ2-3; weak D call: TRBD1 (5 bases). V was trimmed by 4 bases and J by 1 base, leaving 12 bases between them. The CDR3 totals 15 residues. Germline V gives CDR1 LGHNA, CDR2 YSLEER. CDR3 in DNA: TGCGCCAGCAGCCTAGCAGGGAAGGGCACAGATACGCAGTATTTT. Protein: CASSLAGKGTDTQYF.

This clonotype was recorded at least ten times. The chain carries TRBV4-3 and TRBJ2-5, with 9 positions matching TRBD1. V shed 4 bases, J shed 3 bases, and the junction held 3 bases outside the gene matches. From germline, CDR1 is LGHNA and CDR2 YSLEER. This CDR3 comprises 14 residues. CDR3 loop: CASSRGQGEETQYF. CDR3 DNA sequence: TGCGCCAGCAGCCGGGGACAGGGTGAAGAGACCCAGTACTTC.

This clonotype appeared a few times. The chain recombines TRBV20-1 with TRBJ2-1; D remains ambiguous. CDR1 and CDR2 from the germline V gene are DFQATT and SNEGSKA (reference sequence). The CDR3 has 11 residues. Trimming took off 6 bases at V and 7 bases at J, with 10 bases between the two ends. CDR3 sequence: CSASYFNEQFF. The CDR3 DNA reads TGCAGTGCCTCCTACTTTAATGAGCAGTTCTTC.

There are a few counts of this clonotype. This chain joins TRBV20-1 and TRBJ2-7, with 10 bases lining up with TRBD1. The CDR3 extends over 15 amino acids. The junction had 8 bases not matched to a gene; V was cut back by 4 bases and J by 2 bases. Germline V lookup: CDR1 DFQATT, CDR2 SNEGSKA (reference sequence). The CDR3 nucleotides read TGCAGTGCTATACTCCGGGACAGGGGTCCCTACGAGCAGTACGTC. It translates to CSAILRDRGPYEQYV.

This clonotype came up a few times. The V gene is TRBV7-8, the J gene TRBJ2-5; D unclear. Germline CDR1 and CDR2: SGHVS and FQNEAQ. V lost 1 base and J lost 3, with 21 bases in between. This CDR3 has 18 residues. In nucleotides, the CDR3 is TGTGCCAGCAGCTTAGGGCCCATCGAACAAAACAGAAAAGAGACCCAGTACTTC. It yields the protein CASSLGPIEQNRKETQYF. The variable domain in full, completed from reference TRBV7-8 and TRBJ2-5, reads GAGVSQSPRYKVAKRGQDVALRCDPISGHVSLFWYQQALGQGPEFLTYFQNEAQLDKSGLPSDRFFAERPEGSVSTLKIQRTQQEDSAVYLCASSLGPIEQNRKETQYFGPGTRLLVL.

This clonotype showed up many times. V usage is TRBV27 and J usage is TRBJ1-6; TRBD1 might be the D (6 bases). The germline V gene encodes CDR1 MNHEY and CDR2 SMNVEV (reference sequence). The CDR3 is 17 amino acids. V was trimmed by 5 bases and J by 7 bases, leaving 21 bases between them. The CDR3 DNA is TGTGCCAGCAGTAAGGGGACTAGGGGGATCGCGAATTCACCCCTCCACTTT. Translating gives CASSKGTRGIANSPLHF.

This clonotype has just a few counts. The V call is TRBV20-1, the J call TRBJ2-5; D call uncertain. V shed 5 bases and J shed 4 bases, with 11 bases lying between them. From germline, CDR1 is DFQATT and CDR2 SNEGSKA (reference sequence). The CDR3 has 12 residues. CDR3 residues: CSARKGAETQYF. For the CDR3, the DNA is TGCAGTGCTCGAAAGGGCGCAGAGACCCAGTACTTC.

There are a few counts of this clonotype. The chain joins TRBV10-3 to TRBJ2-7, with a tentative D call TRBD1 (5 bases). The CDR3 runs to 13 residues. CDR1 is ENHRY, CDR2 SYGVKD, per germline. V lost 0 bases and J 3 bases, leaving 6 bases between the germline ends. The CDR3 spells CAISESDSYEQYF. The CDR3 region has the DNA TGTGCCATCAGTGAGTCTGACAGCTACGAGCAGTACTTC.

This clonotype was seen repeatedly, ten times or more. The V gene is TRBV6-2 or TRBV6-3, the J gene TRBJ2-7, with 7 bases that match TRBD2. The V gene end was trimmed by 0 bases and the J gene end by 0 bases; junction bases not matched to a gene: 5. Per the germline V gene, CDR1 is MNHEY and CDR2 is SVGEGT. The CDR3 loop spans 16 amino acids. Here the CDR3 reads CASSYSRGVPSYEQYV. For the CDR3, the DNA is TGTGCCAGCAGTTACTCCCGGGGGGTCCCCTCCTACGAGCAGTACGTC.

Ten or more counts support this clonotype. The CDR3 spells CASSKGQSYEQYV. DNA for the CDR3: TGTGCCAGCAGTAAGGGACAGTCATACGAGCAGTACGTC. The chain has TRBV7-9 and TRBJ2-7; 7 bases agree with TRBD1. Germline V lookup: CDR1 SEHNR, CDR2 FQNEAQ (reference sequence). CDR3 length equals 13 residues. Trimming cost V 6 bases and J 4 bases; bases outside gene matches: 6.

The gene calls are TRBV12-3 or TRBV12-4 and TRBJ1-2; 7 bases fit TRBD1. CDR3 length: 15 residues. V lost 2 bases and J lost 3; bases outside the gene matches: 6. The CDR3 here is CASSLFLGTDYGYTF. CDR3 bases: TGTGCCAGCAGTTTATTTCTAGGGACAGACTATGGCTACACCTTC.

This clonotype was recorded many times. V is TRBV2 and J is TRBJ1-1; D is perhaps TRBD1 (6 bases). CDR3 length equals 15 residues. With 4 bases removed from V and 1 base from J, the gap between germline ends came to 13 bases. CDR1 SNHLY and CDR2 FYNNEI come from the germline V gene. CDR3 loop: CASSALRGRNTEAFF. The CDR3 region has the DNA TGTGCCAGCAGTGCATTGCGGGGGCGGAACACTGAAGCTTTCTTT.